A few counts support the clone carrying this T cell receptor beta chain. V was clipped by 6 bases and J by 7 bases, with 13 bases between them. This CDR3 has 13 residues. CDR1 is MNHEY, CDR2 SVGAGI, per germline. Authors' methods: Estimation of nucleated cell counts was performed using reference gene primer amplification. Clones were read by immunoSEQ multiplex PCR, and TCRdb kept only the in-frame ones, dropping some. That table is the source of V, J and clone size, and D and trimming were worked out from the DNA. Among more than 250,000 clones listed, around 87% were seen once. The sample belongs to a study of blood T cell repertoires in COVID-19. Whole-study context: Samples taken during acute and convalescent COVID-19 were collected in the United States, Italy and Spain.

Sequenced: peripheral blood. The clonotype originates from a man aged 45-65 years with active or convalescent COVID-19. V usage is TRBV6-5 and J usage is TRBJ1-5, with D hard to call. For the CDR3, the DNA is TGTGCCAGCAGCACCCTGAGGCACCAGCCCCAGCATTTT. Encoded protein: CASSTLRHQPQHF.